This entry is about one TCR beta chain. The antigen is unknown. The data stem from a study of T cell repertoires in cytomegalovirus infection. At the level of the study: Use of recently identified HLA-C-restricted and well-studied HLA-B-restricted CMV epitopes was part of the study. Both CMV infection and a matching HLA type were indicated by public TCR beta signatures. General study findings and limits: Individuals carrying CMV plus the relevant HLA were identified by cumulative frequency of public TCR beta families. Dominant in the ex vivo response were TCR beta clonotypes restricted by HLA-C and specific for CMV.

This CDR3 has 14 residues. V lost 3 bases and J lost 2, with 10 bases in between. TCRdb recomputed calls from the reads with MiXCR, one row per CDR3 protein. The sample has 680,000 or so distinct CDR3 sequences; approximately 33% are singletons. Here the sequenced sample was cultured PBMCs, taken from culture after CMV antigen stimulation. The chain uses TRBV12-3 or TRBV12-4 and TRBJ2-5; D remains unclear. The sequence was collected from a human donor in good health (CMV status not recorded). Some clones in this sample may be carry-over from other donors' samples. Written as DNA, the CDR3 is TGTGCCAGCAGTTTCATCTCCATTCAAGAGACCCAGTACTTC. This encodes CASSFISIQETQYF.